Sequencing of this T cell receptor beta chain was carried out in a study of blood T cells in healthy people across ages. In this sample, this clonotype turned up a few times. Primed by a sample-barcoded 5' primer and a J-beta primer mix, a second PCR proceeded for about 6 to 11 cycles. TCRdb re-called the 5' RACE reads through MiXCR, storing one row per CDR3 protein. The sample has about 670,000 distinct CDR3 sequences; approximately 40% are singletons. The origin of this receptor is a man aged 80 or over in good health. Input material: blood.

Here the CDR3 reads CASSSRTGWRETQYF. CDR3 DNA: TGTGCCAGCAGCTCCCGGACAGGGTGGAGGGAGACCCAGTACTTC. The gene calls are TRBV11-2 and TRBJ2-5, with 8 bases that match TRBD1. V was pared by 4 bases and J by 5 bases, with 9 bases of the junction left unmatched. The CDR3 totals 15 residues. Germline V lookup: CDR1 SGHAT, CDR2 FQNNGV.